This TCR beta chain was sequenced for a study of blood T cell repertoires in COVID-19. Study summary: COVID-19 samples from acute and convalescent phases originated in the United States, Italy and Spain.

This clone was seen a few times. Clones were read by immunoSEQ multiplex PCR, and TCRdb kept only the in-frame ones, dropping some. Of approximately 150,000 clones listed, 84% were seen once; the top ten hold 3.4%. Residents of about 25 US areas, aged roughly 18 to 89 years, made up the participants. Researchers sorted participants into cohorts using their self-reported clinical history. The clonotype was recovered from a woman aged 50 to 65 with acute COVID-19. Material for sequencing was PBMCs or T cells enriched from blood (not recorded which).

CDR3 DNA: TGTGCCAGCAGCCTTAGACTAGCGGGAGTTCAGGAGCAGTTCTTC. As protein: CASSLRLAGVQEQFF. V and J are TRBV7-3 and TRBJ2-1, with 12 bases fitting TRBD2. The CDR3 totals 15 residues. Looked up from germline, CDR1 is SGHTA and CDR2 is FQGTGA. V was clipped by 5 bases and J by 10 bases; unmatched bases: 9.